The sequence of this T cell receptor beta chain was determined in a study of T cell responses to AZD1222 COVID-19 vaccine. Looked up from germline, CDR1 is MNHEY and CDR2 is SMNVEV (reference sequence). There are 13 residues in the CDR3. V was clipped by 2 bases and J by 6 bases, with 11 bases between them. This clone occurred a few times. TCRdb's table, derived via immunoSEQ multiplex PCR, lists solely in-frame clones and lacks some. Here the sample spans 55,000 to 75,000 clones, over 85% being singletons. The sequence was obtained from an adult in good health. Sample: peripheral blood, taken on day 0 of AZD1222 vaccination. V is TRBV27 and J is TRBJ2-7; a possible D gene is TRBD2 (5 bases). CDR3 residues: CASSLRSGAEQYF. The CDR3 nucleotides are TGTGCCAGCAGTTTAAGGAGCGGAGCCGAGCAGTACTTC.